The present TCR beta chain was sequenced within a study of human T cells and chemical hapten exposure. This clonotype appeared a few times. The time point here: patch test 1, 2 weeks after DPC sensitization. As for treatment: therapeutic diphenylcyclopropenone sensitization with weekly scalp DPC. Germline V gene lookup returns CDR1 SGHVS and CDR2 FQNEAQ. Deletions cut 0 bases from V and 5 bases from J, with 20 bases between. The CDR3 spans 18 residues. Separate cDNA molecules received unique molecular identifiers, which the library attached to them. TCRdb recomputed calls from the RACE reads with MiXCR, one row per CDR3 protein. The table has approximately 340,000 distinct CDR3 sequences, roughly 6.9% seen once; the top ten hold 8% to 9%.

The sequence came from a woman between 18 and 30 years old with alopecia areata. Some clones in this sample may be carry-over from other donors' samples. This rearrangement joins TRBV7-8 to TRBJ1-5; D remains unclear. This sample comprised whole blood, obtained in connection with sensitization to the hapten diphenylcyclopropenone (DPC). CDR3 DNA sequence: TGTGCCAGCAGCTTAGCAATCGGGCAAGCAAACGACTATCAGCCCCAGCATTTT. Residues: CASSLAIGQANDYQPQHF.